This TCR beta chain was recorded in a study of beta chain features in type 1 diabetes. Study overall: What patients shared with healthy donors was a similar profile of age, gender and cell yields.

CDR1 is LGHNA, CDR2 YNFKEQ, per germline. V dropped 1 base and J dropped 5 bases, with 7 bases sitting between them. This CDR3 is built from 13 residues. Every bit of the isolated RNA underwent reverse transcription, so sequencing read expressed TCRB transcripts. TCRdb keeps only in-frame clones here, not all; method: immunoSEQ multiplex PCR. The sample has approximately 150,000 clones; under 11% are singletons. There are a few counts of this clone. The antigen is unknown. Study-wide results and limits: VDJ junctions in type 1 diabetes patients carried more deletions and fewer insertions.

Sequenced input: naive CD4+ T cells from blood. The J gene is TRBJ2-3, the V gene TRBV4-2, with unresolved D. This clonotype was obtained from a man aged 18 to 29 in good health. The CDR3 sequence is CASSQGAGDTQYF. CDR3 DNA: TGTGCCAGCAGCCAAGGGGCAGGAGATACGCAGTATTTT.